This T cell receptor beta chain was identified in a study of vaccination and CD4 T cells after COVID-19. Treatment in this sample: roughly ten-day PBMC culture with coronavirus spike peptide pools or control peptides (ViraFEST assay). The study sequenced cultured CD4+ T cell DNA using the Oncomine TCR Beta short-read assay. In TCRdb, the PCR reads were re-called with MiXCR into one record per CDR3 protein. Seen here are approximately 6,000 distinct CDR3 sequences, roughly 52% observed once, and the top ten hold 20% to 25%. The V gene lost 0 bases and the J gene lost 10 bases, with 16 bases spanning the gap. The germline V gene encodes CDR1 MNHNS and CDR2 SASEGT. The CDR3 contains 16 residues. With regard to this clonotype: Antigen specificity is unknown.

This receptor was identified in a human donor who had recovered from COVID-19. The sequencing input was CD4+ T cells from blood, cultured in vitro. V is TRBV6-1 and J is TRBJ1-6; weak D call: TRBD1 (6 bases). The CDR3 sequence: CASSEAAGAAPSPLHF. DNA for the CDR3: TGTGCCAGCAGTGAAGCCGCAGGGGCCGCGCCCTCACCCCTCCACTTT.